The sequence of this T cell receptor (beta chain) was determined in a study of siplizumab effects on memory and regulatory T cells. Findings of the study overall: Siplizumab significantly reduced alloreactive sequences traceable to unstimulated CD4+ memory cells. Roughly 75-97% of dividing CD4+ or CD8+ clones were without an attributable naive or memory phenotype.

Remarks on this clone: The antigen is unknown.

TCR templates numbering approximately 94,000 were assayed per sample. The table came from immunoSEQ multiplex PCR; TCRdb's copy has only in-frame clones and leaves some out. The sample includes roughly 75,000 clones, roughly 93% of them seen just once. CDR3 length: 13 amino acids. CDR1 and CDR2 from the germline V gene are MNHEY and SMNVEV (reference sequence). V lost 6 bases to trimming and J lost 6 bases, with 12 bases between them. The specimen sequenced was CD8+ T cells sorted from blood. This chain connects TRBV27 to TRBJ1-5, with D possibly being TRBD1 (5 bases). The source of this sequence is a human donor in good health. CDR3 nucleotide sequence: TGTGCCAGCAGCTTGGGGGTAGGTCAGCCCCAGCATTTT. This codes for CASSLGVGQPQHF.